This record covers a single T cell receptor (beta chain). No cognate antigen has been identified for it. No base qualities exist here, and no much larger clone lies one base off it. The immunoSEQ Assay, a bias-controlled multiplex PCR, was used to amplify TCRbeta CDR3 regions from genomic DNA. In the paper's pipeline: The number of nucleated cells in each sample was estimated by amplification of reference gene primers within the assay. To quantify the absolute abundance of each unique TCRbeta CDR3 rearrangement, sequence reads were collapsed and filtered. For each sample, productive Simpson clonality was calculated by taking the square root of Simpson's diversity index across productive rearrangements. TCRdb holds this immuneACCESS table with in-frame rearrangements only. Some clones are missing; in checked studies, unresolved V genes explain under half, and the rest has no known cause. V, J and clone size derive from that table, while D and trimming were established from the DNA sequence. In this sample the table shows fewer than 300,000 clones, approximately 90% of which occur a single time. The ten largest account for around 2.2% of the sample.

The sample is drawn from a study of blood T cell repertoires in COVID-19 (dated by TCRdb to about 2020). Study-wide context: Samples from collaborators originated in the United States, Italy and Spain and spanned both the acute and convalescent phases of COVID-19. The samples were drawn from the first 160 participants of the ongoing ImmuneRACE study and from over a thousand subjects provided by 6 global collaborators. Where available, HLA class I and class II types were taken from metadata supplied by the sample provider and were not determined by assay-based typing. A de-identified subject ID, COVID-19 status, age in years and sex were almost always included in the sample metadata. The material from the prospective study consisted of cDNA or gDNA derived from T cells, B-cell-depleted T cells, or PBMCs. The repertoires were released in a freely available public database meant as a resource for research on the immune response to SARS-CoV-2. Subjects who had been exposed to COVID-19, were actively infected with it, or had recovered from it provided the deeply sampled blood TCRbeta repertoires that made up the dataset.

One collaborating source in Seattle enrolled patients while the patients were actively infected and followed the patients over time throughout the course of disease. The collaborating institutions used their own protocols to collect whole blood in K2EDTA tubes. Collaborator samples were shipped for TCRbeta analysis as frozen whole blood, isolated PBMCs, or DNA extracted from either sample type. The full study reports these points: How much clinical and demographic metadata was included differed by source and by participant, and the metadata was provided uncurated.

Via the germline V gene, CDR1 is SGHRS and CDR2 YFSETQ. Reading from cysteine to phenylalanine, the CDR3 counts 13 amino acids. CDR3 DNA is the only sequence kept; it has 39 bases, read in frame from the first base. Between the V and J ends, shortened by 4 bases and 8 bases respectively, the junction contains 14 bases. Sequences were obtained from peripheral blood. The TCR sequence derives from a woman in her 30s with COVID-19, enrolled during active disease. This chain joins TRBV5-1 to TRBJ2-3; tentative D gene TRBD2, with 6 bases matching. CDR3 protein: CASSHPLASTQYF. In nucleotides, the sequence is TGCGCCAGCAGCCACCCACTAGCTAGTACGCAGTATTTT. Beyond the CDR3, the reference TRBV5-1 and TRBJ2-3 genes provide the residues; the full variable domain reads: KAGVTQTPRYLIKTRGQQVTLSCSPISGHRSVSWYQQTPGQGLQFLFEYFSETQRNKGNFPGRFSGRQFSNSRSEMNVSTLELGDSALYLCASSHPLASTQYFGPGTRLTVL.